Each of the 15 T cell receptor beta chains below was sequenced from the same sample in a study of blood T cells in healthy people across ages. Combining a sample-barcoded 5' primer with a J-beta primer mix, a second PCR ran for 7 to 11 cycles. TCRdb redid the calling of the 5' RACE reads with MiXCR, one entry per CDR3 protein. The sample includes almost 1 million distinct CDR3 sequences, approximately 50% of them seen just once. Sequencing was performed on blood. These receptor sequences come from a woman aged 55-70 years in good health.

A note on this clonotype: This could be a read error, since a much larger clone is one nucleotide away. The chain has TRBV15 and TRBJ2-5; D unresolved. The end of the DNA is better explained by TRBJ2-7, so the J call may be wrong. This CDR3 contains 12 residues. CDR1 is LNHNV and CDR2 is YYDKDF in the germline V gene (reference sequence). CDR3 residues: CATSRDAYEQYF. The CDR3 bases are TGTGCCACCAGCAGAGACGCCTACGAGCAGTACTTC.

J is TRBJ2-5 and V is TRBV5-1, with D perhaps being TRBD1 or TRBD2 (6 bases each). CDR1 is SGHRS, CDR2 YFSETQ, per germline. V shed 5 bases and J shed 11 bases, with 19 bases lying between them. The CDR3 covers 13 residues. DNA of the CDR3: TGCGCCAGCAGTGAGGGGGGCGCGTCTGAGCAGTACTTC. It encodes CASSEGGASEQYF.

The genes are TRBV4-2 and TRBJ2-1, with TRBD1 identical over 9 bases. The ends lost 2 bases at V and 7 bases at J; junction bases unmatched: 9. The CDR3 covers 16 residues. Germline V gene lookup returns CDR1 LGHNA and CDR2 YNFKEQ. The DNA of the CDR3 is TGTGCCAGCAGCCAATTCGGCACAGGGGGCCGGAATGAGCAGTTCTTC. Translated, it gives CASSQFGTGGRNEQFF.

This clonotype was seen a few times. V is TRBV6-6 and J is TRBJ2-3; tentatively, D is TRBD2 (6 bases). Trimming cost V 7 bases and J 4 bases, with 15 bases left between them. CDR1 MNHNY and CDR2 SVGAGI come from the germline V gene (reference sequence). This CDR3 spans 14 amino acids. DNA of the CDR3: TGTGCCAGCAATAAATTCCGGGAGTCAGATACGCAGTATTTT. It encodes CASNKFRESDTQYF.

This chain uses TRBV21-1 with TRBJ2-7; the D call TRBD2 from the table was never checked on the DNA. TRBV21-1 is a pseudogene segment. The CDR3 has 16 amino acids. In DNA form, the CDR3 reads TGTGCCAGCAGTGCGGGTGGACGTACGAGCTCCTACGAGCAGTACTTC. It translates to CASSAGGRTSSYEQYF.

The chain has TRBV27 and TRBJ2-3, with 10 bases lining up with TRBD2. The CDR3 totals 14 residues. The trim removed 7 bases at V and 3 bases at J, leaving 4 bases unmatched. Germline assignment: CDR1 MNHEY and CDR2 SMNVEV (reference sequence). The CDR3 nucleotides are TGTGCCAGCAAACGTAGCGGGAGGACAGATACGCAGTATTTT. It encodes CASKRSGRTDTQYF.

The chain couples TRBV5-1 to TRBJ1-2, with a weak D call TRBD1 (6 bases). CDR1 is SGHRS and CDR2 is YFSETQ in the germline V gene. Trimming removed 3 bases at V and 8 bases at J, with 20 bases between. The CDR3 sequence is 15 residues long. The CDR3 DNA sequence: TGCGCCAGCAGCTCTTCTGACGGATACGGGGGCGGCTACACCTTC. Its translation: CASSSSDGYGGGYTF. Filled out from reference TRBV5-1 and TRBJ1-2, the complete variable domain reads KAGVTQTPRYLIKTRGQQVTLSCSPISGHRSVSWYQQTPGQGLQFLFEYFSETQRNKGNFPGRFSGRQFSNSRSEMNVSTLELGDSALYLCASSSSDGYGGGYTFGSGTRLTVV.

This clonotype appeared a single time. V gene TRBV27 combines with J gene TRBJ1-1; tentatively, D is TRBD1 (5 bases). Trimming shortened V by 5 bases and J by 5 bases, and 12 bases separated the two germline ends. Germline lookup yields CDR1 MNHEY and CDR2 SMNVEV (reference sequence). The CDR3 is made up of 13 amino acids. This CDR3 is CASSVGGMTEAFF. DNA of the CDR3: TGTGCCAGCAGTGTCGGGGGTATGACTGAAGCTTTCTTT.

The chain's CDR3 is CASSLEADFQQYF. CDR3 DNA: TGTGCCAGCAGTCTAGAAGCGGACTTTCAGCAGTACTTC. The genes are TRBV6-2 or TRBV6-3 and TRBJ2-7, with D perhaps matching TRBD2 (5 bases). Trimming stripped 5 bases from V and 8 bases from J, with 16 bases between. The CDR3 has 13 residues. CDR1 and CDR2 (germline): MNHEY, SVGEGT.

This clonotype was seen a handful of times. The chain recombines TRBV10-3 with TRBJ2-3; weak D call: TRBD2 (5 bases). Per germline, CDR1 ENHRY and CDR2 SYGVKD. The CDR3 is made up of 15 amino acids. V shed 6 bases and J shed 5 bases, with 18 bases lying between them. This chain's CDR3 is CAISSEVSLGDTQYF. The CDR3, as DNA: TGTGCCATCAGCTCGGAGGTATCCTTGGGAGATACGCAGTATTTT.

This clonotype has just a few counts. This sequence joins TRBV12-3 or TRBV12-4 and TRBJ2-7; D might be TRBD2 (6 bases). V was pared by 2 bases and J by 3 bases, with 8 bases between. The CDR3 is 13 residues long. The CDR3 DNA reads as TGTGCCAGCAGTTTACAGGGAGGCTACGAGCAGTACTTC. This codes for CASSLQGGYEQYF.

The V call is TRBV7-2, the J call TRBJ2-5, with TRBD2 matching over 7 bases. V dropped 1 base and J dropped 11; count of bases not matched to a gene: 16. Per germline, CDR1 SGHTA and CDR2 FQGNSA. The CDR3 runs 16 residues. Written as DNA, the CDR3 is TGTGCCAGCAGCTTAGGGCCTAGCGGAAATTACAAGGAGCAGTACTTC. This codes for CASSLGPSGNYKEQYF.

The chain has TRBV5-1 and TRBJ2-7; 15 bases fit TRBD2. The CDR3 runs to 19 residues. Looked up from germline, CDR1 is SGHRS and CDR2 is YFSETQ. The junction had 14 bases not matched to a gene; V was cut back by 4 bases and J by 3 bases. In DNA form, the CDR3 reads TGCGCCAGCAGCCGAACCCTTCGGGGACTAGCGGGAGGCGACTACGAGCAGTACTTC. Amino acids: CASSRTLRGLAGGDYEQYF. Combining the CDR3 with reference TRBV5-1 and TRBJ2-7 gives the whole variable domain KAGVTQTPRYLIKTRGQQVTLSCSPISGHRSVSWYQQTPGQGLQFLFEYFSETQRNKGNFPGRFSGRQFSNSRSEMNVSTLELGDSALYLCASSRTLRGLAGGDYEQYFGPGTRLTVT.

The chain has TRBV7-3 and TRBJ2-1; possible D gene TRBD2, 5 bases. The last part of the DNA fits TRBJ2-7 better; the J call may be wrong. The CDR3 is made up of 15 amino acids. Germline values: CDR1 SGHTA, CDR2 FQGTGA. The CDR3 loop is CASSLWSGTTYEQYF. Here the CDR3 DNA reads TGTGCCAGCAGCTTGTGGAGCGGTACCACCTACGAGCAGTACTTC.

This clonotype came up once. CDR3: CASSLVFEEQYF. The CDR3 nucleotides read TGTGCCAGCAGCCTGGTTTTTGAGGAGCAGTACTTC. The chain has TRBV28 and TRBJ2-5; unclear D gene. Trimming removed 6 bases from V and 11 bases from J, with 16 bases in between. CDR1 MDHEN and CDR2 SYDVKM come from the germline V gene. The CDR3 covers 12 residues.